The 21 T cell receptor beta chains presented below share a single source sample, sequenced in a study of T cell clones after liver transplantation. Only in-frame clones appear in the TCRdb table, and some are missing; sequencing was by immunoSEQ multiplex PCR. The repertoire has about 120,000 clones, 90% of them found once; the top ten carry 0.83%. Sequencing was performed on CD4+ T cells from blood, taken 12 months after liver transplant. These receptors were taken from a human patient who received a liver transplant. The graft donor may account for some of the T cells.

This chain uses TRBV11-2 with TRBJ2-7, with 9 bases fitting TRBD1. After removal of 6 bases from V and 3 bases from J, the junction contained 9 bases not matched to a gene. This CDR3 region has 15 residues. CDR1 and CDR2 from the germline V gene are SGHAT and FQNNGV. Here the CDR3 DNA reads TGTGCCAGCAGGTTACCGGGACAGGGCATCTACGAGCAGTACTTC. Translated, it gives CASRLPGQGIYEQYF.

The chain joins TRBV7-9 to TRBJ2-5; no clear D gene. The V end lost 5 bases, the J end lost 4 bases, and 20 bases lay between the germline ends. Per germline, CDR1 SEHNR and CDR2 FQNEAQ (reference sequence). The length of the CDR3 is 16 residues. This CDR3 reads CASSPRRSPPPETQYF. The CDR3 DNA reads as TGTGCCAGCAGCCCCCGTCGCAGCCCTCCCCCAGAGACCCAGTACTTC.

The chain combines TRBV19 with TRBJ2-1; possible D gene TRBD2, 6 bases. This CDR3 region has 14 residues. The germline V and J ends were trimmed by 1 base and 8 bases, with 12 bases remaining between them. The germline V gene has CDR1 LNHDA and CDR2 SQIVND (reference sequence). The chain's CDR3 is CASSIGEGRYEQFF. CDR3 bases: TGTGCCAGTAGTATAGGTGAAGGGAGGTATGAGCAGTTCTTC. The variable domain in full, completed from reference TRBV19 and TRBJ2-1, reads DGGITQSPKYLFRKEGQNVTLSCEQNLNHDAMYWYRQDPGQGLRLIYYSQIVNDFQKGDIAEGYSVSREKKESFPLTVTSAQKNPTAFYLCASSIGEGRYEQFFGPGTRLTVL.

CDR3 in DNA: TGTGCCAGTAGCGCCCAGGGGGCCGGGAACACTGAAGCTTTCTTT. Its translation is CASSAQGAGNTEAFF. V usage is TRBV19 and J usage is TRBJ1-1; 8 nucleotides align to TRBD1. CDR3 length equals 15 residues. Germline V gives CDR1 LNHDA, CDR2 SQIVND (reference sequence). Trimming cost V 6 bases and J 1 base; bases outside gene matches: 7.

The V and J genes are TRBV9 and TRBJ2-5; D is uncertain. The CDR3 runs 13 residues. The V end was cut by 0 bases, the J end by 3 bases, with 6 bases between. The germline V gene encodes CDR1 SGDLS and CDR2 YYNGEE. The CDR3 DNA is TGTGCCAGCAGCGTAGCCGTGGAAGAGACCCAGTACTTC. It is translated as CASSVAVEETQYF.

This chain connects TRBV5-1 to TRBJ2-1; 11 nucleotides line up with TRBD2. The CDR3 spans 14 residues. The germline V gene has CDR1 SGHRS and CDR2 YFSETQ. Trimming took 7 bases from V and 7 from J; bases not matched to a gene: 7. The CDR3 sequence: CASQTGTSGNEQFF. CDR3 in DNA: TGCGCCAGCCAAACCGGGACTAGCGGAAATGAGCAGTTCTTC.

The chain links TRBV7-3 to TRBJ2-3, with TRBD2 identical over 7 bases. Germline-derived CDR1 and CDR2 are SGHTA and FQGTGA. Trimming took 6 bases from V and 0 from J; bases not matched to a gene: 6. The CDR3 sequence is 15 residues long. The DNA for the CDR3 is TGTGCCAGCAGTGTAGCGGGCGCAAGCACAGATACGCAGTATTTT. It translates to CASSVAGASTDTQYF.

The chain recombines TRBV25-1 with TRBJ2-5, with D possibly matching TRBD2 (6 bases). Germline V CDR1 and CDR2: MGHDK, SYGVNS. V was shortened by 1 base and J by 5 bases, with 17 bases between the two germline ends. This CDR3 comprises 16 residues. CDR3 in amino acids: CASSEWGPGGTETQYF. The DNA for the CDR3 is TGTGCCAGCAGTGAATGGGGCCCCGGCGGGACGGAGACCCAGTACTTC.

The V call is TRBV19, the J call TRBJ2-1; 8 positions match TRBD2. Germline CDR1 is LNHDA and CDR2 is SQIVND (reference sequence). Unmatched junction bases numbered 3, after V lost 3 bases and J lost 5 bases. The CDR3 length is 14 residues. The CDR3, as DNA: TGTGCCAGTAGTATCGGGGGGGCGAACAATGAGCAGTTCTTC. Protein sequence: CASSIGGANNEQFF. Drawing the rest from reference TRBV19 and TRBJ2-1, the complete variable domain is DGGITQSPKYLFRKEGQNVTLSCEQNLNHDAMYWYRQDPGQGLRLIYYSQIVNDFQKGDIAEGYSVSREKKESFPLTVTSAQKNPTAFYLCASSIGGANNEQFFGPGTRLTVL.

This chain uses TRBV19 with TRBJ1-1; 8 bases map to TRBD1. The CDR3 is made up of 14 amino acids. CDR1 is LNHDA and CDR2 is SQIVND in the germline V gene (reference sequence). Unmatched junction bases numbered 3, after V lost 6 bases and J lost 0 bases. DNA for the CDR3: TGTGCCAGTAGAGACAGGGGTCTGAACACTGAAGCTTTCTTT. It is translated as CASRDRGLNTEAFF. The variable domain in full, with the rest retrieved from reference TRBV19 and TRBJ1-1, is DGGITQSPKYLFRKEGQNVTLSCEQNLNHDAMYWYRQDPGQGLRLIYYSQIVNDFQKGDIAEGYSVSREKKESFPLTVTSAQKNPTAFYLCASRDRGLNTEAFFGQGTRLTVV.

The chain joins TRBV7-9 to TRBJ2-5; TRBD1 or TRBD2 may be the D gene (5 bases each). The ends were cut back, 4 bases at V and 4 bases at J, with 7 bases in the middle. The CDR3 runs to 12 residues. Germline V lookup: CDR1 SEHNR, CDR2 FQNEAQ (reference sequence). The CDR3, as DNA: TGTGCCAGCAGCTGGGGGTCAGAGACCCAGTACTTC. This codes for CASSWGSETQYF.

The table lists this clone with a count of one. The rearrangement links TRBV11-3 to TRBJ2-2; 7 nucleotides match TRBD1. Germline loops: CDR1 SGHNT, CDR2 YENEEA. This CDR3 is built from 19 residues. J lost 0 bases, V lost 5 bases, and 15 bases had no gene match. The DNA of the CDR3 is TGTGCCAGCAGCCCCCTAGGTCGGACAGGACCGACGAACACCGGGGAGCTGTTTTTT. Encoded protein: CASSPLGRTGPTNTGELFF.

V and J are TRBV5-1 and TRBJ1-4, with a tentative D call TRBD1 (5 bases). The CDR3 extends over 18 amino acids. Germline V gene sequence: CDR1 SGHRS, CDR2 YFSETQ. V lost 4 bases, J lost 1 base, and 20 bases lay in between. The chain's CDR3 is CASSPGGGAPVTNEKLFF. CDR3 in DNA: TGCGCCAGCAGCCCCGGGGGAGGGGCGCCCGTAACTAATGAAAAACTGTTTTTT.

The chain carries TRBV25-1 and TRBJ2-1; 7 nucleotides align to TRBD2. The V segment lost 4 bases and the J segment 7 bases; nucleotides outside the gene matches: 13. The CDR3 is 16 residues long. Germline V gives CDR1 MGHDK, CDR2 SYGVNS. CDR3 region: CASSGGGAVRQNEQFF. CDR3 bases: TGTGCCAGCAGTGGCGGGGGAGCGGTCAGACAGAATGAGCAGTTCTTC.

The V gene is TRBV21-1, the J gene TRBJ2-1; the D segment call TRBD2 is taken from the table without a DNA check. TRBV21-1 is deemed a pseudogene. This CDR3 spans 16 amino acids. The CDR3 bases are TGTGCCAGCAGCAACGGGACTAGCGGGAGTAAAAATGAGCAGTTCTTC. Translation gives CASSNGTSGSKNEQFF.

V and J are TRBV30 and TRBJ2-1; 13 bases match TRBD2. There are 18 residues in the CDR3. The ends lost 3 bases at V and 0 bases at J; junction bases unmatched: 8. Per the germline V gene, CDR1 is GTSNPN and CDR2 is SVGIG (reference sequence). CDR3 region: CAWRAGLAGDVSYNEQFF. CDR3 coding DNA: TGTGCCTGGAGGGCAGGACTAGCGGGAGATGTCTCCTACAATGAGCAGTTCTTC.

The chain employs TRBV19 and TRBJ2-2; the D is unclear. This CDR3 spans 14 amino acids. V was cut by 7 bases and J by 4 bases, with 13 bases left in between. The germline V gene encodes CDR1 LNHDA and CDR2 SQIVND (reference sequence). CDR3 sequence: CASIERSGTGELFF. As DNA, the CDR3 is TGTGCCAGTATCGAGCGATCGGGCACCGGGGAGCTGTTTTTT.

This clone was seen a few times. The CDR3 sequence is CASSRQGSSEAFF. The CDR3 DNA follows: TGTGCCAGTAGTAGGCAGGGGTCGTCTGAAGCTTTCTTT. The gene calls are TRBV19 and TRBJ1-1; TRBD1 might be the D (6 bases). Trimming cost V 4 bases and J 6 bases, with 12 bases left between them. From germline, CDR1 is LNHDA and CDR2 SQIVND (reference sequence). The CDR3 is 13 residues long.

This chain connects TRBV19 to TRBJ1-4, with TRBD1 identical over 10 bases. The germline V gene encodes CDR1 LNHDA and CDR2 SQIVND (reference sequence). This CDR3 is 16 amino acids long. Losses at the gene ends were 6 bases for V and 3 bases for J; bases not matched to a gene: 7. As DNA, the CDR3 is TGTGCCAGTAGGAGACAGGGGGCAAGGGCTAATGAAAAACTGTTTTTT. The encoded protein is CASRRQGARANEKLFF.

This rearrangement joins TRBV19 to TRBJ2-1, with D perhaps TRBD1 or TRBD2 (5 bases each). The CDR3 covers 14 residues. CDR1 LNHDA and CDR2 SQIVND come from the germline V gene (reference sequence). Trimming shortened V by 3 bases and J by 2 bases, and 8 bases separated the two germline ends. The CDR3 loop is CASSMGVAYNEQFF. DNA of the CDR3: TGTGCCAGTAGTATGGGGGTCGCCTACAATGAGCAGTTCTTC.

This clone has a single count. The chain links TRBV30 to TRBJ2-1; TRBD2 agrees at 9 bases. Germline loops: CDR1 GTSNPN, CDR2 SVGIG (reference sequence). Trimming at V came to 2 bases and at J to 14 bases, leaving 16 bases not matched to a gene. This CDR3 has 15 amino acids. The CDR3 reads CAWSRGLAGLLNEFF. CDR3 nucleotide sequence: TGTGCCTGGAGTCGAGGGCTAGCGGGGCTCCTGAATGAGTTCTTC.